This T cell receptor beta chain was identified in a study of T cell changes during pregnancy in multiple sclerosis. The germline gives CDR1 LNHNV, CDR2 YYDKDF (reference sequence). This CDR3 has 14 residues. Trimming stripped 5 bases from V and 6 bases from J, with 16 bases between. Sequenced by immunoSEQ multiplex PCR; TCRdb stores in-frame clones only, minus some. The table has 55,000 to 70,000 clones, approximately 90% seen once. Here the sequenced sample was peripheral blood, taken in the third trimester of pregnancy. The source of this sequence is a female donor in good health, enrolled as a control in a pregnancy study. V usage is TRBV15 and J usage is TRBJ1-1; D not resolved. The CDR3 sequence is CATSPPERLAEAFF. In DNA, the CDR3 is TGTGCCACCAGCCCTCCGGAGAGGTTGGCTGAAGCTTTCTTT.